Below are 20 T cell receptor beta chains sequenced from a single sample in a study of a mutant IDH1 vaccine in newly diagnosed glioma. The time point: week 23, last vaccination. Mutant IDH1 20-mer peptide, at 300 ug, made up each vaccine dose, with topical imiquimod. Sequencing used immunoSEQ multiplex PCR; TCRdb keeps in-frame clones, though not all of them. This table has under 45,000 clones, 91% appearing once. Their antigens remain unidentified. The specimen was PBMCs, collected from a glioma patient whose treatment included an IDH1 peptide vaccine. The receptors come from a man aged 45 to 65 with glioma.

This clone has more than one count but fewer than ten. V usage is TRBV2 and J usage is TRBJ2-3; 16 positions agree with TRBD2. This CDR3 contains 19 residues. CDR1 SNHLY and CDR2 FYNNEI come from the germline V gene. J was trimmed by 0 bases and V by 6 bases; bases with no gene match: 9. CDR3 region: CASRGKGLAGGTSTDTQYF. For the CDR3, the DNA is TGTGCCAGCAGGGGCAAGGGACTAGCGGGGGGGACTAGCACAGATACGCAGTATTTT.

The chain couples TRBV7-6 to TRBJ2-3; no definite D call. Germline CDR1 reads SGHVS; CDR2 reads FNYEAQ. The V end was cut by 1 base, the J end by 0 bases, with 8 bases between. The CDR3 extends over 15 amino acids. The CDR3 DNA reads TGTGCCAGCAGCTTAGTAACGGGTAGCACAGATACGCAGTATTTT. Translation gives CASSLVTGSTDTQYF.

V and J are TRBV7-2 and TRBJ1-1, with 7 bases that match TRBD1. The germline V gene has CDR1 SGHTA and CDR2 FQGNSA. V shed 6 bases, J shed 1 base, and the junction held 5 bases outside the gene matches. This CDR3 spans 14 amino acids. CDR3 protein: CASSHRTGNTEAFF. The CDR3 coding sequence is TGTGCCAGCAGTCACCGGACAGGGAACACTGAAGCTTTCTTT.

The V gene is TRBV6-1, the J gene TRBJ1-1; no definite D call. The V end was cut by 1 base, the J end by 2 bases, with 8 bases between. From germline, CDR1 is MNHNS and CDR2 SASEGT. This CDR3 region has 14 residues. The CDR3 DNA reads TGTGCCAGCAGTGAAGTAGGAGTTAACACTGAAGCTTTCTTT. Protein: CASSEVGVNTEAFF.

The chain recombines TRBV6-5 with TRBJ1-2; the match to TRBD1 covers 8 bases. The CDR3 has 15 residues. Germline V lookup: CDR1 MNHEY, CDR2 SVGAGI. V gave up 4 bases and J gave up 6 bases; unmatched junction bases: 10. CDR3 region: CASSFNRGGVDGYTF. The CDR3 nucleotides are TGTGCCAGCAGTTTTAACAGGGGGGGGGTGGATGGCTACACCTTC.

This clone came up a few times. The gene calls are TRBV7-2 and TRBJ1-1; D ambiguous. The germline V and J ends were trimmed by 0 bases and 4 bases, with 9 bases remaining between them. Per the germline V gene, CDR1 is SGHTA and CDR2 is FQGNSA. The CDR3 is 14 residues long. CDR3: CASSLANRGTEAFF. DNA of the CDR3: TGTGCCAGCAGCTTAGCGAACCGGGGCACTGAAGCTTTCTTT.

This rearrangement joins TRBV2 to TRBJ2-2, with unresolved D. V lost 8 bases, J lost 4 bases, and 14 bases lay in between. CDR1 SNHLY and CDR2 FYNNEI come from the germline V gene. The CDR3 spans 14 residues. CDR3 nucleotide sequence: TGTGCCAGCCGTATTTGGGTTTCCACCGGGGAGCTGTTTTTT. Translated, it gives CASRIWVSTGELFF.

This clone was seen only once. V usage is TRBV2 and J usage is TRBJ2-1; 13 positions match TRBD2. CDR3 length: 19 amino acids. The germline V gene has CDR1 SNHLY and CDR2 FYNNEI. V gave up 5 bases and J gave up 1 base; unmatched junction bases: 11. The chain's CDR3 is CASSRAGTSGTPSYNEQFF. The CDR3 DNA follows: TGTGCCAGCAGTCGCGCCGGGACTAGCGGGACCCCATCCTACAATGAGCAGTTCTTC.

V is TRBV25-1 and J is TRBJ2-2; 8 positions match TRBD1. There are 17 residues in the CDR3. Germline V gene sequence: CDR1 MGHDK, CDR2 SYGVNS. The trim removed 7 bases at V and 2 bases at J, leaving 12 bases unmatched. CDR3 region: CASTRVQGALNTGELFF. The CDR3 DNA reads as TGTGCCAGCACCCGCGTCCAGGGGGCTCTAAACACCGGGGAGCTGTTTTTT.

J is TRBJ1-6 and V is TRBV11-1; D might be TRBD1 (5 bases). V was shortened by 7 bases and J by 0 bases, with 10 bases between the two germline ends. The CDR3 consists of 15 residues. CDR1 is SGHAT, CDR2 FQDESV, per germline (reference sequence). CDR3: CASTTGGSYNSPLHF. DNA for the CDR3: TGTGCCAGCACAACAGGAGGCTCCTATAATTCACCCCTCCACTTT. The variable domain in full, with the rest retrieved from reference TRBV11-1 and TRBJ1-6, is EAEVAQSPRYKITEKSQAVAFWCDPISGHATLYWYRQILGQGPELLVQFQDESVVDDSQLPKDRFSAERLKGVDSTLKIQPAELGDSAMYLCASTTGGSYNSPLHFGNGTRLTVT.

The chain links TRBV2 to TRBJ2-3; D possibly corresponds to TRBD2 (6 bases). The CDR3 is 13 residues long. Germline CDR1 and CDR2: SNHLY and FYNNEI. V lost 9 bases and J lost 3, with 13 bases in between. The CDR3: CARTLEGTDTQYF. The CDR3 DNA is TGTGCCAGAACGCTGGAGGGGACAGATACGCAGTATTTT.

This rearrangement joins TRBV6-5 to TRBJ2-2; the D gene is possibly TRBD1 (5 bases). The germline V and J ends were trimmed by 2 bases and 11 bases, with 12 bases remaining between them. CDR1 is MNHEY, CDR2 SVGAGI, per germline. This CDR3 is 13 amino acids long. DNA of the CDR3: TGTGCCAGCAGTTACAGGGGCCCGCGCGAGCTGTTTTTT. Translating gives CASSYRGPRELFF.

The CDR3 spells CASSIARDYEQYF. CDR3 nucleotides: TGTGCCAGTAGTATAGCGCGAGACTACGAGCAGTACTTC. The V call is TRBV19, the J call TRBJ2-7; D remains ambiguous. Germline lookup yields CDR1 LNHDA and CDR2 SQIVND (reference sequence). The CDR3 is made up of 13 amino acids. V was cut by 1 base and J by 3 bases, with 7 bases left in between.

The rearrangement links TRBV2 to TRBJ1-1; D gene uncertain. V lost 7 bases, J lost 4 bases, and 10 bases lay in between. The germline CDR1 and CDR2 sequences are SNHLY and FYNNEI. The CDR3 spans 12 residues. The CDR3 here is CASTVSSTEAFF. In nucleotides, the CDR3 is TGTGCCAGCACCGTCAGTAGCACTGAAGCTTTCTTT. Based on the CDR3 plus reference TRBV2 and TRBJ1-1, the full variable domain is EPEVTQTPSHQVTQMGQEVILRCVPISNHLYFYWYRQILGQKVEFLVSFYNNEISEKSEIFDDQFSVERPDGSNFTLKIRSTKLEDSAMYFCASTVSSTEAFFGQGTRLTVV.

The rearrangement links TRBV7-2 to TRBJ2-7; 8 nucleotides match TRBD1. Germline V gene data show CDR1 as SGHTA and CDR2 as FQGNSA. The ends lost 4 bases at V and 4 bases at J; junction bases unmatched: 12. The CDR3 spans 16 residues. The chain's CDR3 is CASSSNPGQAGYEQYF. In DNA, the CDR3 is TGTGCCAGCAGCTCGAACCCGGGACAGGCAGGTTACGAGCAGTACTTC.

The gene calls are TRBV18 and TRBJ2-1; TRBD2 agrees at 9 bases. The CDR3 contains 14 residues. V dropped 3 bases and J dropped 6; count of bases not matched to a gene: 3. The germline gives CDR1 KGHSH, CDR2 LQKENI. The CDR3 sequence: CASSPQAGGNEQFF. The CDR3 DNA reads TGTGCCAGCTCACCCCAAGCGGGAGGCAATGAGCAGTTCTTC.

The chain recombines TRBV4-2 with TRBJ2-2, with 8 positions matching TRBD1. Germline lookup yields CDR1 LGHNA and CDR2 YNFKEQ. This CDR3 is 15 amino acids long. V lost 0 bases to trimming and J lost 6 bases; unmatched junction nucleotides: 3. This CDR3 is CASSQEMDRAGELFF. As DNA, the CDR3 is TGTGCCAGCAGCCAAGAAATGGACAGGGCCGGGGAGCTGTTTTTT.

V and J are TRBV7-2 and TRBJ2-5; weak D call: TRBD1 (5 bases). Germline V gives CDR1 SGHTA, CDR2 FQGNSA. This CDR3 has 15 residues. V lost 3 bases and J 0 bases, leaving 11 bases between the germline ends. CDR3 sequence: CASSLGRTNQETQYF. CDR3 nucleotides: TGTGCCAGCAGCTTGGGGCGGACCAACCAAGAGACCCAGTACTTC.

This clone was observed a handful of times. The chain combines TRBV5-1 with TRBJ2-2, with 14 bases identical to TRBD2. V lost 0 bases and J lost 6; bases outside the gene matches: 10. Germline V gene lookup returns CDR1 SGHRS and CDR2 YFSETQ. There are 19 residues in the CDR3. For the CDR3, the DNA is TGCGCCAGCAGCTTGGGGGGACTAGCGGGAGCGATGATGGCCGGGGAGCTGTTTTTT. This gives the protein CASSLGGLAGAMMAGELFF.

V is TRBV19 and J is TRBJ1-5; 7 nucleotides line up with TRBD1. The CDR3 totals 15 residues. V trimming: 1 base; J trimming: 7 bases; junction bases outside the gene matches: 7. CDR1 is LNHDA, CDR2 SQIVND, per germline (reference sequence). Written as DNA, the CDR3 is TGTGCCAGTAGTATAGTTAGAACAGGGGAGCAGCCCCAGCATTTT. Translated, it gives CASSIVRTGEQPQHF. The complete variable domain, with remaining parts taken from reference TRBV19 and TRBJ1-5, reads DGGITQSPKYLFRKEGQNVTLSCEQNLNHDAMYWYRQDPGQGLRLIYYSQIVNDFQKGDIAEGYSVSREKKESFPLTVTSAQKNPTAFYLCASSIVRTGEQPQHFGDGTRLSIL.